This T cell receptor beta chain derives from a study of cytomegalovirus exposure and HLA in healthy donors. Whole-study results and caveats: Because they were indistinguishable, some V segments, including TRBV6-2 and TRBV6-3, were excluded. Common viral pathogens (according to a later analysis) appeared linked to several of the most significant clusters. It was reported in a later analysis that an Asian-associated ancestry cluster showed fewer N-insertions than the approximately 700-donor mean. Reported performance of the classifier showed diagnosis of cytomegalovirus status with high specificity and sensitivity.

A multiplex PCR was run with 60 Vbeta primers and 13 Jbeta primers. The protocol was immunoSEQ multiplex PCR, while the TCRdb copy is restricted to in-frame clones and leaves out a portion. The table has 140,000 to 150,000 clones, around 73% seen once. As to this clone: Its antigen is unidentified. Its ends do not fully match the called genes, so a read error is possible.

CDR1 and CDR2 (germline): KGHSH, LQKENI. This CDR3 region has 13 residues. The chain recombines TRBV18 with TRBJ1-2, with D tentatively TRBD1 (6 bases). Sequenced sample: PBMCs. The sequence came from a female donor in good health and CMV-seronegative. CDR3 in DNA: TGTGCCAGCTCTCTGGGACAAGACTATGGCTACCCCTTC. Protein product: CASSLGQDYGYPF.